This TCR beta chain emerged from a study of cytomegalovirus exposure and HLA in healthy donors. Study-wide points: Segments of the TCR beta V type were, in most cases, productive about 90% or about 30% of the time in an earlier analysis.

In its sample, this clone was seen a few times. What it binds is unknown. The PCR was carried out with 60 Vbeta primers and 13 Jbeta primers. Sequencing used immunoSEQ multiplex PCR; TCRdb keeps in-frame clones, though not all of them. Of under 150,000 clones in the sample, around a tenth are singletons; the top ten hold 1.8%. The CDR3 loop spans 16 amino acids. Trimming pared 5 bases from V and 10 bases from J, leaving 25 bases between. Germline CDR1 reads SGHRS; CDR2 reads YFSETQ. The clonotype originates from a male donor in good health and CMV-seronegative. J is TRBJ2-1 and V is TRBV5-1; D is perhaps TRBD1 (6 bases). The sample taken for sequencing was PBMCs. The CDR3 sequence is CASRSNTGSAASEQFF. Here the CDR3 DNA reads TGCGCCAGCAGATCGAATACAGGGTCAGCTGCGAGCGAGCAGTTCTTC.